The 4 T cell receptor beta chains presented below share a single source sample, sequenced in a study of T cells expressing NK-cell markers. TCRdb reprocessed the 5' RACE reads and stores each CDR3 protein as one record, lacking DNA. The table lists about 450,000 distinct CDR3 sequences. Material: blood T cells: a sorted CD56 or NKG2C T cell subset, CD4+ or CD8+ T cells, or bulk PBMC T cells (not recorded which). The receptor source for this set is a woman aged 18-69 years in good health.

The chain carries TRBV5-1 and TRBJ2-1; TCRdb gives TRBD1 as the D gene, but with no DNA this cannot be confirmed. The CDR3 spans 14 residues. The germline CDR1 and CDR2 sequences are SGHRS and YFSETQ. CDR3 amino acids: CASSYGQGNNEQFF. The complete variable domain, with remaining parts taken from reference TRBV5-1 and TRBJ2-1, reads KAGVTQTPRYLIKTRGQQVTLSCSPISGHRSVSWYQQTPGQGLQFLFEYFSETQRNKGNFPGRFSGRQFSNSRSEMNVSTLELGDSALYLCASSYGQGNNEQFFGPGTRLTVL.

Here the CDR3 reads CASSLGDSSYNSPLHF. V usage is TRBV5-1 and J usage is TRBJ1-6; TCRdb's D call, TRBD1, is unchecked because there is no DNA. Germline-derived CDR1 and CDR2 are SGHRS and YFSETQ. The CDR3 runs to 16 residues.

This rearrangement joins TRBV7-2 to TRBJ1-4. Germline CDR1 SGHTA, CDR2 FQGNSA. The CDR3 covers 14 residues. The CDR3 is CASSLGGFREKLFF.

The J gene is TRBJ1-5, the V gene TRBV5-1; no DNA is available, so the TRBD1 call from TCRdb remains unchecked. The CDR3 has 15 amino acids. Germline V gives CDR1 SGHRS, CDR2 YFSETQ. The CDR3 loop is CASSPQGDSNQPQHF.